The 27 T cell receptor beta chains presented below share a single source sample, sequenced in a study of CD8 T cells in ankylosing spondylitis (dated by TCRdb to the late 2010s). Libraries were made using 5' RACE. The reads were generated on an Illumina HiSeq 2500. TCRdb itself trimmed the public reads at Q25 with fastp, ran MiXCR and retained productive beta chains. Rows merge per CDR3 protein into single entries with the most common DNA and genes. This sample is represented by some 130,000 distinct CDR3 sequences; approximately 7.4% of them were singletons. Approximately 13% of the sample rests with the top ten. Input material: blood, either unsorted or a sorted T cell fraction (not recorded which). The receptors shown here come from a female donor with ankylosing spondylitis or in good health (not recorded which).

This clonotype came up many times. The chain employs TRBV6-1 and TRBJ1-5; tentatively, D is TRBD1 (6 bases). This CDR3 comprises 15 residues. Trimming removed 6 bases from V and 4 bases from J, with 16 bases in between. Germline values: CDR1 MNHNS, CDR2 SASEGT. The chain's CDR3 is CASRDRGGSNQPQHF. For the CDR3, the DNA is TGTGCCAGCAGGGACAGAGGGGGATCGAATCAGCCCCAGCATTTT.

This clonotype was recorded at least ten times. This chain uses TRBV19 with TRBJ2-5; no firm D call. This CDR3 spans 13 amino acids. Per germline, CDR1 LNHDA and CDR2 SQIVND (reference sequence). Deletions cut 5 bases from V and 0 bases from J, with 7 bases between. CDR3 DNA: TGTGCCAGTAGTGGATGGGACCAAGAGACCCAGTACTTC. Translation gives CASSGWDQETQYF.

This clonotype was observed at least ten times. The chain links TRBV7-2 to TRBJ2-1; D may be TRBD2 (6 bases). Trimming took off 7 bases at V and 1 base at J, with 17 bases between the two ends. The CDR3 covers 16 residues. Per germline, CDR1 SGHTA and CDR2 FQGNSA. The DNA of the CDR3 is TGTGCCAGCACCTCAGGCGGCGGAGGGTCCTACAATGAGCAGTTCTTC. This sequence encodes CASTSGGGGSYNEQFF. The whole variable domain, remainder taken from reference TRBV7-2 and TRBJ2-1, is GAGVSQSPSNKVTEKGKDVELRCDPISGHTALYWYRQSLGQGLEFLIYFQGNSAPDKSGLPSDRFSAERTGGSVSTLTIQRTQQEDSAVYLCASTSGGGGSYNEQFFGPGTRLTVL.

This clonotype was recorded many times. The V and J genes are TRBV30 and TRBJ2-3; D perhaps matches TRBD2 (6 bases). Germline CDR1 reads GTSNPN; CDR2 reads SVGIG (reference sequence). The V end was cut by 0 bases, the J end by 0 bases, with 10 bases between. CDR3 length: 15 amino acids. The CDR3 nucleotides read TGTGCCTGGAGTGTACTAGCAGGGAGCACAGATACGCAGTATTTT. It codes for CAWSVLAGSTDTQYF.

This clonotype was seen at least ten times. This chain connects TRBV15 to TRBJ2-3; 9 bases fit TRBD1. Trimming at V came to 3 bases and at J to 2 bases, leaving 6 bases not matched to a gene. The CDR3 has 16 residues. CDR1 and CDR2 from the germline V gene are LNHNV and YYDKDF (reference sequence). CDR3 protein: CATSSPGQGNTDTQYF. The CDR3 DNA reads as TGTGCCACCAGCAGCCCGGGACAGGGTAACACAGATACGCAGTATTTT.

This clonotype was seen many times. This sequence joins TRBV5-1 and TRBJ2-5, with no clear D. The CDR3 covers 12 residues. Trimming took off 0 bases at V and 5 bases at J, with 5 bases between the two ends. Germline CDR1 is SGHRS and CDR2 is YFSETQ. CDR3 residues: CASSLAPETQYF. The CDR3 region has the DNA TGCGCCAGCAGCTTGGCCCCGGAGACCCAGTACTTC.

A few counts support this clonotype. The chain is built from TRBV2 and TRBJ2-5; 7 nucleotides line up with TRBD1. The germline V gene has CDR1 SNHLY and CDR2 FYNNEI. This CDR3 has 14 amino acids. V shed 5 bases, J shed 1 base, and the junction held 4 bases outside the gene matches. CDR3 sequence: CASSTGTVQETQYF. CDR3 coding DNA: TGTGCCAGCAGTACCGGGACAGTCCAAGAGACCCAGTACTTC.

This clonotype was observed at least ten times. V and J are TRBV2 and TRBJ1-6, with D possibly being TRBD1 (5 bases). The CDR3 sequence is 15 residues long. Germline-derived CDR1 and CDR2 are SNHLY and FYNNEI. Trimming took off 10 bases at V and 0 bases at J, with 13 bases between the two ends. CDR3 in amino acids: CATQGDSSYNSPLHF. In DNA, the CDR3 is TGTGCCACCCAAGGCGACAGCTCCTATAATTCACCCCTCCACTTT.

This clonotype was found many times. The chain uses TRBV7-8 and TRBJ2-1; a possible D gene is TRBD2 (6 bases). Germline V CDR1 and CDR2: SGHVS, FQNEAQ. V was trimmed by 5 bases and J by 0 bases, leaving 23 bases between them. This CDR3 is built from 19 residues. This CDR3 is CASSGRASFGSSSYNEQFF. Written as DNA, the CDR3 is TGTGCCAGCAGCGGAAGGGCTAGCTTCGGGAGTAGCTCCTACAATGAGCAGTTCTTC.

In its sample, this clonotype was seen many times. This rearrangement joins TRBV18 to TRBJ2-7, with a possible D match to TRBD1 (6 bases). Looked up from germline, CDR1 is KGHSH and CDR2 is LQKENI. V lost 0 bases, J lost 3 bases, and 12 bases lay in between. The CDR3 covers 15 residues. The DNA for the CDR3 is TGTGCCAGCTCACCACCGGGACACGTACTCTACGAGCAGTACTTC. This encodes CASSPPGHVLYEQYF.

This clonotype was seen ten or more times. V usage is TRBV7-2 and J usage is TRBJ1-2; 8 bases fit TRBD1. The J segment lost 8 bases and the V segment lost 2 bases, leaving 10 bases of the junction unmatched. The CDR3 sequence is 15 residues long. Germline V lookup: CDR1 SGHTA, CDR2 FQGNSA. CDR3 residues: CASSLSGTGLEGYTF. The DNA for the CDR3 is TGTGCCAGCAGCTTATCAGGGACAGGCCTGGAGGGCTACACCTTC.

This clonotype was observed many times. This chain joins TRBV10-3 and TRBJ2-5; 12 bases align to TRBD2. The CDR3 runs to 17 residues. The V and J ends lost 0 bases and 2 bases, in that order; junction bases with no gene match: 4. CDR1 and CDR2 from the germline V gene are ENHRY and SYGVKD. The CDR3 sequence: CAISESTSGGPQETQYF. Here the CDR3 DNA reads TGTGCCATCAGTGAGTCAACTAGCGGGGGGCCGCAAGAGACCCAGTACTTC.

J is TRBJ2-3 and V is TRBV4-3, with 7 bases aligning to TRBD2. The CDR3 extends over 16 amino acids. Germline V CDR1 and CDR2: LGHNA, YSLEER. V lost 3 bases and J lost 2; bases outside the gene matches: 8. Here the CDR3 DNA reads TGCGCCAGCAGCCACAATAGCGGGCCTAACACAGATACGCAGTATTTT. Translated: CASSHNSGPNTDTQYF.

This clonotype was counted many times. The chain has TRBV29-1 and TRBJ2-3, with TRBD2 matching over 7 bases. Germline V gene lookup returns CDR1 SQVTM and CDR2 ANQGSEA. Trimming removed 4 bases from V and 2 bases from J; junction bases left unmatched: 6. The CDR3 consists of 14 residues. This CDR3 reads CSVGLAPPTDTQYF. CDR3 sequence (DNA): TGCAGCGTTGGACTAGCCCCCCCCACAGATACGCAGTATTTT.

The chain carries TRBV7-6 and TRBJ2-1, with 7 bases that match TRBD1. V lost 4 bases and J lost 8; bases outside the gene matches: 11. Looked up from germline, CDR1 is SGHVS and CDR2 is FNYEAQ. CDR3 length equals 15 residues. The CDR3 sequence is CASSSMIQGWDEQFF. DNA for the CDR3: TGTGCCAGCAGCTCGATGATACAGGGGTGGGATGAGCAGTTCTTC. Full variable domain (outside the CDR3, taken from reference TRBV7-6 and TRBJ2-1): GAGVSQSPRYKVTKRGQDVALRCDPISGHVSLYWYRQALGQGPEFLTYFNYEAQQDKSGLPNDRFSAERPEGSISTLTIQRTEQRDSAMYRCASSSMIQGWDEQFFGPGTRLTVL.

This clonotype appeared many times. The chain carries TRBV6-5 and TRBJ1-1; D is unresolved. There are 11 residues in the CDR3. V lost 5 bases and J lost 7, with 8 bases in between. CDR1 and CDR2 (germline): MNHEY, SVGAGI. For the CDR3, the DNA is TGTGCCAGCAGTGGTCCATTTGAAGCTTTCTTT. It translates to CASSGPFEAFF.

This clonotype has ten or more counts. The junction does not match germline at one end; this may be a read error. The chain links TRBV3-1 to TRBJ1-3; D remains ambiguous. Germline CDR1 is LGHDT and CDR2 is YNNKEL (reference sequence). The CDR3 has 10 residues. This CDR3 is CASSQETLVF. The CDR3 DNA is TGTGCCAGCAGCCAAGAAACGTTAGTTTTT. Based on the CDR3 plus reference TRBV3-1 and TRBJ1-3, the full variable domain is DTAVSQTPKYLVTQMGNDKSIKCEQNLGHDTMYWYKQDSKKFLKIMFSYNNKELIINETVPNRFSPKSPDKAHLNLHINSLELGDSAVYFCASSQETLVFGEGSWLTVV.

Points on this clonotype: Mismatch with germline at one junction end may stem from a read error. The chain has TRBV12-3 or TRBV12-4 and TRBJ2-5; D assignment may be TRBD1 or TRBD2 (5 bases each). The CDR3 has 15 residues. CDR3 residues: CASSPTGQGGETQHF. In DNA, the CDR3 is TGTGCCAGCAGTCCGACCGGACAAGGTGGGGAGACCCAGCACTTC.

This clonotype was counted many times. The V and J genes are TRBV11-2 and TRBJ2-3; D not resolved. Germline assignment: CDR1 SGHAT and CDR2 FQNNGV. The V and J ends lost 5 bases and 1 base respectively, with 16 bases between them. The CDR3 runs to 16 residues. CDR3 DNA sequence: TGTGCCAGCAGCCTAACTGTAGGTGTTCGCACAGATACGCAGTATTTT. Its translation is CASSLTVGVRTDTQYF.

This clonotype was counted at least ten times. V usage is TRBV27 and J usage is TRBJ2-2, with D possibly being TRBD1 (6 bases). Looked up from germline, CDR1 is MNHEY and CDR2 is SMNVEV (reference sequence). The ends were cut back, 7 bases at V and 2 bases at J, with 17 bases in the middle. The CDR3 totals 16 residues. CDR3 coding DNA: TGTGCCAGCACTCAGCTAGGGGGAAGCAACACCGGGGAGCTGTTTTTT. This translates into CASTQLGGSNTGELFF.

In its sample, this clonotype was seen many times. The rearrangement links TRBV9 to TRBJ1-2; D possibly corresponds to TRBD1 (6 bases). Trimming left V 3 bases short and J 2 bases short, with 14 bases between. The CDR3 spans 15 residues. Germline V gives CDR1 SGDLS, CDR2 YYNGEE. The CDR3 DNA sequence: TGTGCCAGCAGCGCGGACAGCGTCTTGAACTATGGCTACACCTTC. Its translation is CASSADSVLNYGYTF.

Many counts were recorded for this clonotype. The V call is TRBV5-1, the J call TRBJ2-7; TRBD1 aligns across 7 bases. Germline lookup yields CDR1 SGHRS and CDR2 YFSETQ. CDR3 size: 16 residues. The V segment lost 2 bases and the J segment 1 base; nucleotides outside the gene matches: 9. CDR3 loop: CASSLDKDRSSYEQYF. CDR3 bases: TGCGCCAGCAGCTTAGATAAGGACAGGTCGTCCTACGAGCAGTACTTC.

In this sample, this clonotype turned up many times. V and J are TRBV25-1 and TRBJ2-7; D may be TRBD1 or TRBD2 (6 bases each). With 3 bases removed from V and 5 bases from J, the gap between germline ends came to 17 bases. Germline lookup yields CDR1 MGHDK and CDR2 SYGVNS. This CDR3 spans 15 amino acids. The CDR3: CASSDWGRGGNEQYF. The CDR3 DNA follows: TGTGCCAGCAGTGATTGGGGCAGGGGCGGGAACGAGCAGTACTTC.

This rearrangement joins TRBV30 to TRBJ1-5; D remains ambiguous. The CDR3 length is 14 residues. CDR1 GTSNPN and CDR2 SVGIG come from the germline V gene (reference sequence). With 0 bases removed from V and 1 base from J, the gap between germline ends came to 7 bases. CDR3 region: CAWSVGMSNQPQHF. In DNA, the CDR3 is TGTGCCTGGAGTGTAGGTATGAGCAATCAGCCCCAGCATTTT.

Many counts were recorded for this clonotype. This chain links TRBV7-2 with TRBJ1-1; 7 bases match TRBD1. V was clipped by 5 bases and J by 0 bases; unmatched bases: 21. The CDR3 is made up of 20 amino acids. The germline gives CDR1 SGHTA, CDR2 FQGNSA. The CDR3 region is CASSPRIQTGRRALNTEAFF. DNA for the CDR3: TGTGCCAGCAGCCCTCGAATCCAGACAGGGCGGAGGGCATTGAACACTGAAGCTTTCTTT.

This clonotype came up many times. This rearrangement joins TRBV4-2 to TRBJ1-5, with D perhaps matching TRBD1 (5 bases). The CDR3 consists of 17 residues. The V gene's germline CDR1 is LGHNA and CDR2 YNFKEQ. V lost 0 bases and J 4 bases, leaving 16 bases between the germline ends. CDR3 bases: TGTGCCAGCAGCCAAGATTTAGCGGGGGGTCGGAATCAGCCCCAGCATTTT. This translates into CASSQDLAGGRNQPQHF.

This clonotype appeared many times. The chain carries TRBV4-3 and TRBJ1-2; D is undetermined. Trimming left V 0 bases short and J 2 bases short, with 7 bases between. From germline, CDR1 is LGHNA and CDR2 YSLEER. This CDR3 is 14 amino acids long. The CDR3 sequence: CASSQDWGNYGYTF. The CDR3 DNA is TGCGCCAGCAGCCAAGATTGGGGAAACTATGGCTACACCTTC.